Reported below is one T cell receptor (beta chain). The antigen is not known. These data belong to a study of T cell responses to AZD1222 COVID-19 vaccine. Measured with immunoSEQ multiplex PCR; TCRdb has only the in-frame clones, and not every one. The sample comprises 130,000 or so clones, about 89% of which are singletons, and less than 6.5% rests with the top ten. The germline V gene encodes CDR1 MNHEY and CDR2 SVGAGI. Trimming removed 10 bases from V and 1 base from J, with 14 bases in between. CDR3 size: 13 residues. Study-wide results and caveats: Donors were chiefly white British, with a greater number of females, and clonal diversity was perhaps underestimated. Once two AZD1222 doses were given, Spike-specific TCR breadth and depth went up.

The specimen was peripheral blood, collected on day 0 of AZD1222 vaccination. The TCR sequence derives from an adult in good health. The V gene is TRBV6-5, the J gene TRBJ2-7; D might be TRBD2 (7 bases). The CDR3 sequence is CATPGGASYEQYF. CDR3 DNA sequence: TGTGCCACCCCTGGGGGGGCGTCCTACGAGCAGTACTTC.